This record covers a single T cell receptor beta chain. These data come from a study of blood T cell repertoires in COVID-19. As for the study in general: Italy, Spain and the United States were the sources of the convalescent and acute COVID-19 samples. Sources were T cells, B-cell-depleted T cells, or PBMCs; the material itself was cDNA or gDNA.

Per the authors' pipeline: Cell counts per sample came from amplifying reference gene primers. Repertoires were generated with immunoSEQ multiplex PCR, while TCRdb's copy carries only in-frame clones and drops some. The DNA gave D and trimming, while V, J and clone size come from that table. This sample has roughly 9,900 clones, with roughly 72% found just once. V lost 4 bases, J lost 2 bases, and 17 bases stayed unmatched. The germline V gene has CDR1 SGHRS and CDR2 YFSETQ. The CDR3 contains 18 residues. The chain links TRBV5-1 to TRBJ2-5; TRBD1 aligns across 7 bases. This sequence was found in a human donor in a cohort sampled during active COVID-19. Sequencing was carried out using peripheral blood. CDR3 bases: TGCGCCAGCAGCCGGTCTTTCCGGGACAGAATTCTTCAAGAGACCCAGTACTTC. Translating it yields CASSRSFRDRILQETQYF.